The 5 T cell receptor beta chains presented below share a single source sample, sequenced in a study of tumor-infiltrating lymphocytes in oesophageal squamous cell carcinoma. TCRdb reanalysed the PCR reads using MiXCR and keeps one entry per CDR3 protein. The repertoire includes about 21,000 distinct CDR3 sequences, about 35% of them detected once, and 12% sits in the top ten. Sequenced: esophageal tumor tissue. The source of these receptors is a male donor with esophageal squamous cell carcinoma.

V and J are TRBV7-2 and TRBJ2-1; unclear D gene. CDR1 and CDR2 from the germline V gene are SGHTA and FQGNSA. The V end was cut by 1 base, the J end by 3 bases, with 1 base between. This CDR3 region has 12 residues. The CDR3: CASSLVYNEQFF. The CDR3 nucleotides are TGTGCCAGCAGCTTAGTCTACAATGAGCAGTTCTTC.

On this clonotype: At one end the junction does not follow the germline gene, possibly because of a read error. V gene TRBV7-6 combines with J gene TRBJ2-2, with a weak D call TRBD2 (5 bases). Germline-derived CDR1 and CDR2 are SGHVS and FNYEAQ. The CDR3 contains 13 residues. DNA of the CDR3: TGTGCTAGCAGCTTAGCGCACACCGGGGAGCTGTTTTTT. Its translation is CASSLAHTGELFF.

Note on this clonotype: This clone may be a read error of a much larger clone one base away. The rearrangement uses TRBV10-1 and TRBJ2-5; 7 bases agree with TRBD1. The J call may not be correct, given that the DNA end is closer to TRBJ2-1. CDR3 size: 15 residues. Germline V lookup: CDR1 WNHNN, CDR2 SYGVQD (reference sequence). For the CDR3, the DNA is TGCGCCAGCAGTCGAGACATCCAGGGGGTGCACGAGCAGTTCTTC. It specifies CASSRDIQGVHEQFF.

This clonotype was detected ten times or more. This sequence joins TRBV6-1 and TRBJ1-4; D remains ambiguous. The V and J ends lost 4 bases and 8 bases respectively, with 14 bases between them. Germline lookup yields CDR1 MNHNS and CDR2 SASEGT. The CDR3 runs to 14 residues. The CDR3 here is CASSALGVGEKLFF. CDR3 DNA sequence: TGTGCCAGCAGTGCTCTTGGGGTTGGGGAAAAACTGTTTTTT.

The rearrangement uses TRBV20-1 and TRBJ2-6; TRBD1 agrees at 8 bases. The germline V gene has CDR1 DFQATT and CDR2 SNEGSKA (reference sequence). This CDR3 is built from 16 residues. The V gene end was trimmed by 6 bases and the J gene end by 1 base; junction bases not matched to a gene: 8. In DNA, the CDR3 is TGCAGTGCCAAACAGGGGGGCTCGTCTGGGGCCAACGTCCTGACTTTC. Translating it yields CSAKQGGSSGANVLTF.